The rows below give T cell receptor beta chains drawn from one sample of a study of cytomegalovirus exposure and HLA in healthy donors. Using immunoSEQ multiplex PCR, the repertoire was profiled, and TCRdb retains in-frame clones only, with some absent. This table holds 130,000 to 150,000 clones, around 80% found once. Source material: PBMCs. The receptors here all came from a man between 35 and 55 years old in good health and CMV-seropositive. The CDR3 runs from the conserved cysteine through the conserved F or W. The order of the fields is CDR3 length, V gene, J gene, clone size, D gene, CDR3 protein, CDR3 DNA. A D gene is named only where the DNA matches it firmly. Some rows have no size entry. The others give once, few or many, or a class for an expanded clone.

>13|TRBV28|TRBJ1-1|.|.
CASYVTVNTEAFF
TGTGCCAGCTACGTAACAGTGAACACTGAAGCTTTCTTT
>13|TRBV19|TRBJ2-7|.|.
CASSIGAGNEQYF
TGTGCCAGTAGTATAGGTGCAGGGAACGAGCAGTACTTC
>15|TRBV6-1|TRBJ1-1|.|TRBD1
CASKGTGEGHTEAFF
TGTGCCAGCAAAGGGACAGGGGAAGGTCACACGGAAGCTTTCTTT
>13|TRBV9|TRBJ1-5|.|.
CASGSDLTGPQHF
TGTGCCAGCGGAAGTGACTTGACAGGGCCCCAGCATTTT
>14|TRBV7-2|TRBJ1-5|.|.
CASSLSLSNQPQHF
TGTGCCAGCAGCCTCTCCCTCAGCAATCAGCCCCAGCATTTT
>16|TRBV29-1|TRBJ2-1|.|.
CSVEGSAGPGFNEQFF
TGCAGCGTTGAAGGGTCCGCAGGGCCGGGTTTCAATGAGCAGTTCTTC
>14|TRBV4-1|TRBJ2-3|.|.
CASSPGGNTDTQYF
TGCGCCAGCAGCCCAGGAGGGAACACAGATACGCAGTATTTT
>14|TRBV10-2|TRBJ1-1|once|TRBD1
CASRRTGVNTEAFF
TGCGCCAGTAGGAGAACAGGGGTTAACACTGAAGCTTTCTTT
>14|TRBV19|TRBJ1-1|.|.
CASTAGRGLSEAFF
TGTGCCAGTACCGCTGGTCGCGGCCTGAGTGAAGCTTTCTTT
>15|TRBV4-1|TRBJ2-7|.|TRBD2
CASSSLAGNSYEQYF
TGCGCCAGCAGCTCACTAGCGGGGAACTCCTACGAGCAGTACTTC
>14|TRBV19|TRBJ1-1|.|TRBD1
CASSLTGVDTEAFF
TGTGCCAGTAGCCTGACAGGGGTAGACACTGAAGCTTTCTTT
>15|TRBV9|TRBJ2-7|.|TRBD1
CASSVARQGIYEQYF
TGTGCCAGCAGCGTAGCGCGACAGGGGATTTACGAGCAGTACTTC
>17|TRBV19|TRBJ2-6|.|TRBD1
CASSTGTGGSGANVLTF
TGTGCCAGTAGTACCGGGACAGGGGGCTCTGGGGCCAACGTCCTGACTTTC
>15|TRBV5-4|TRBJ2-7|.|TRBD2
CASRAGTSGSYEQYF
TGTGCCAGCAGGGCCGGGACTAGCGGGAGTTACGAGCAGTACTTC
>14|TRBV28|TRBJ1-5|.|TRBD1
CASSYRGRHQPQHF
TGTGCCAGCAGCTACAGGGGGCGGCATCAGCCCCAGCATTTT
>14|TRBV7-2|TRBJ2-7|.|.
CASSLDRASYEQYF
TGTGCCAGCAGCTTAGACAGGGCATCCTACGAGCAGTACTTC
>14|TRBV15|TRBJ2-7|few|.
CATSREQVGYEQYF
TGTGCCACCAGCAGAGAGCAGGTCGGCTACGAGCAGTACTTC
>16|TRBV4-2|TRBJ2-1|.|.
CASSQGRPGSYNEQFF
TGTGCCAGCAGCCAAGGGCGACCGGGATCCTACAATGAGCAGTTCTTC
>15|TRBV6-1|TRBJ2-1|.|TRBD1
CASSETGTSYNEQFF
TGTGCCAGCAGTGAGACAGGGACCTCCTACAATGAGCAGTTCTTC
>14|TRBV5-6|TRBJ2-1|.|TRBD1
CASSLGTGGGEQFF
TGTGCCAGCAGCCTGGGGACAGGGGGTGGTGAGCAGTTCTTC
>14|TRBV29-1|TRBJ2-7|.|TRBD1
CSVTRGQGAGEQYF
TGCAGCGTGACTAGAGGACAGGGGGCGGGCGAGCAGTACTTC
>15|TRBV16|TRBJ1-1|.|.
CASSPRGPAGTEAFF
TGTGCCAGCAGCCCCAGGGGCCCCGCGGGCACTGAAGCTTTCTTT
>14|TRBV6-5|TRBJ1-2|once|.
CASRLNQGTIGYTF
TGTGCCAGCAGGTTAAATCAGGGCACCATAGGCTACACCTTC
>14|TRBV4-1|TRBJ1-1|.|.
CASSQDLTGRGAFF
TGCGCCAGCAGCCAAGATCTTACCGGCCGGGGGGCTTTCTTT
>16|TRBV28|TRBJ2-1|.|.
CASSAHSSSSYNEQFF
TGTGCCAGCAGTGCCCATTCATCGAGCTCCTACAATGAGCAGTTCTTC
>13|TRBV19|TRBJ2-5|.|.
CASSMWGEETQYF
TGTGCCAGTAGTATGTGGGGGGAAGAGACCCAGTACTTC
>14|TRBV28|TRBJ2-7|.|TRBD2
CASTPVQRDYEQYF
TGTGCCAGCACCCCCGTACAGCGGGACTATGAGCAGTACTTC
>15|TRBV5-6|TRBJ2-3|few|TRBD2
CASISSGASTDTQYF
TGTGCCAGCATCTCTAGCGGGGCTAGCACAGATACGCAGTATTTT
>14|TRBV29-1|TRBJ2-6|.|.
CSVQRGSGANVLTF
TGCAGCGTACAACGGGGCTCTGGGGCCAACGTCCTGACTTTC
>15|TRBV6-6|TRBJ2-3|.|TRBD1
CASSGDRLPTDTQYF
TGTGCCAGCAGCGGGGACAGGCTGCCCACAGATACGCAGTATTTT
>14|TRBV4-3|TRBJ2-1|.|TRBD1
CASSQTGGSNEQFF
TGCGCCAGCAGCCAGACAGGGGGGTCAAATGAGCAGTTCTTC
>15|TRBV28|TRBJ1-1|.|.
CASSLPDRMNTEAFF
TGTGCCAGCAGTCTACCCGACAGAATGAACACTGAAGCTTTCTTT
>17|TRBV7-6|TRBJ2-3|.|.
CASSLEVRGRSTDTQYF
TGTGCCAGCAGCTTAGAAGTCAGGGGCCGAAGCACAGATACGCAGTATTTT